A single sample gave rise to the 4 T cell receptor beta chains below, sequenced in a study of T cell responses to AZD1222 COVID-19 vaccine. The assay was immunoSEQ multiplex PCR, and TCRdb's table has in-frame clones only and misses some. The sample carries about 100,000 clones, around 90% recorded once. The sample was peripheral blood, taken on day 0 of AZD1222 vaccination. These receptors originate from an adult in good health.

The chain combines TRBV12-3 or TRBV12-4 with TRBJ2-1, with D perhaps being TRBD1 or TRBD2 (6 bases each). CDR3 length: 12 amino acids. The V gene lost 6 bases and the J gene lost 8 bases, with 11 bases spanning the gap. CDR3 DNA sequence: TGTGCCAGCAGGGTGGGGGGCGATGAGCAGTTCTTC. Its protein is CASRVGGDEQFF.

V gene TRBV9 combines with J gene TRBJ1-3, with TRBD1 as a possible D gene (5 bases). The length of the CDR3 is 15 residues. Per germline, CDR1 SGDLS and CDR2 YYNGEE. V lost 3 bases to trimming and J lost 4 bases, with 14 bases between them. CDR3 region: CASSAEDSLGNTIYF. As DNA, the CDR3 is TGTGCCAGCAGCGCGGAAGACAGTCTCGGAAACACCATATATTTT. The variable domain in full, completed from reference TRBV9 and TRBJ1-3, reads DSGVTQTPKHLITATGQRVTLRCSPRSGDLSVYWYQQSLDQGLQFLIQYYNGEERAKGNILERFSAQQFPDLHSELNLSSLELGDSALYFCASSAEDSLGNTIYFGEGSWLTVV.

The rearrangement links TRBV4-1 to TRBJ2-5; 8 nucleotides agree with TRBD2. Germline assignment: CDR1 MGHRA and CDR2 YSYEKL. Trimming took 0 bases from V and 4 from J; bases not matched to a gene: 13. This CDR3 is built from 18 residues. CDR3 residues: CASSQDLRGLGRRETQYF. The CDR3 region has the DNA TGCGCCAGCAGCCAAGATTTGCGGGGACTAGGTAGGCGAGAGACCCAGTACTTC.

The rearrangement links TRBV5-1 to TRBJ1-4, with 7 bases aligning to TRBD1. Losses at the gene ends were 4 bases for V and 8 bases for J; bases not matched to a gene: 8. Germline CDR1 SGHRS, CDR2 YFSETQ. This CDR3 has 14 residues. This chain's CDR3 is CASSTGQAVEKLFF. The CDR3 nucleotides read TGCGCCAGCAGCACCGGACAGGCGGTGGAAAAACTGTTTTTT.